Below are 27 T cell receptor beta chains sequenced from a single sample in a study of regulatory T cells in long-lasting Graves disease. TCR beta libraries were built with iRepertoire HTBI primers and Arm-PCR of CDR3 regions. Using its own MiXCR run on the multiplex PCR reads, TCRdb lists one record per CDR3 protein. This sample has over 350,000 distinct CDR3 sequences, with 13% to 15% found just once. The time point: newly diagnosed GD, antithyroid drugs for less than 3 months. The TCR library was made from RNA extracted from PBMCs. This sample was also put to use in a study of T cells in Graves' hyperthyroidism and ophthalmopathy.

The sample in question was peripheral blood mononuclear cells (PBMCs), obtained at new diagnosis, from a patient treated with antithyroid drugs. The source of these receptors is a woman in her forties or fifties with Graves disease.

This clonotype was counted at least ten times. The chain couples TRBV10-3 to TRBJ1-1, with D unclear. CDR3 size: 14 residues. In germline, CDR1 is ENHRY, CDR2 SYGVKD. The V gene lost 10 bases and the J gene lost 4 bases, with 19 bases spanning the gap. The CDR3 nucleotides are TGTGCCACCCTCGATAGCCCTAAGGTCACTGAAGCTTTCTTT. The encoded protein is CATLDSPKVTEAFF.

This clonotype was picked up many times. The J gene is TRBJ2-1, the V gene TRBV10-3, with 12 bases fitting TRBD2. V was pared by 6 bases and J by 0 bases, with 3 bases of the junction left unmatched. CDR3 length: 16 residues. In germline, CDR1 is ENHRY, CDR2 SYGVKD. CDR3 protein: CAIRTSGGSSYNEQFF. In DNA form, the CDR3 reads TGTGCCATCAGGACTAGCGGGGGTAGCTCCTACAATGAGCAGTTCTTC.

There are many counts of this clonotype. The chain links TRBV28 to TRBJ2-7; 7 positions match TRBD2. Unmatched junction bases numbered 9, after V lost 7 bases and J lost 3 bases. Germline V CDR1 and CDR2: MDHEN, SYDVKM. The CDR3 length is 14 residues. The CDR3 bases are TGTGCCAGCACGAGTGGGGGGACTATCTACGAGCAGTACTTC. Its protein product is CASTSGGTIYEQYF.

There are many counts of this clonotype. The chain uses TRBV11-2 and TRBJ2-1, with 13 bases fitting TRBD2. This CDR3 is 17 amino acids long. Germline V gene lookup returns CDR1 SGHAT and CDR2 FQNNGV. After removal of 5 bases from V and 7 bases from J, the junction contained 11 bases not matched to a gene. The CDR3 nucleotides read TGTGCCAGCAGCCTACTAGCGGGAGGGCCTTTAAGTAATGAGCAGTTCTTC. The encoded protein is CASSLLAGGPLSNEQFF.

This clonotype occurred many times. The rearrangement uses TRBV5-6 and TRBJ2-3; 12 positions match TRBD2. In germline, CDR1 is SGHDT, CDR2 YYEEEE. J gave up 0 bases and V 4 bases, and 9 bases lay outside the gene matches. The CDR3 is 18 residues long. CDR3 sequence (DNA): TGTGCCAGCAGCCTGCGCCCCGGGACTAGCGGGAGCACAGATACGCAGTATTTT. Its protein product is CASSLRPGTSGSTDTQYF.

This clonotype has ten or more counts. The chain couples TRBV27 to TRBJ1-1; maybe TRBD1 (5 bases). The CDR3 is 17 residues long. The V end was cut by 7 bases, the J end by 0 bases, with 21 bases between. The V gene's germline CDR1 is MNHEY and CDR2 SMNVEV (reference sequence). CDR3 sequence (DNA): TGTGCCAGCACGTCCTCACCGGGACCTAGAATGAACACTGAAGCTTTCTTT. Protein product: CASTSSPGPRMNTEAFF.

The sample holds many counts of this clonotype. The chain employs TRBV7-8 and TRBJ2-3, with TRBD2 matching over 9 bases. The CDR3 contains 16 residues. Germline values: CDR1 SGHVS, CDR2 FQNEAQ. Trimming cost V 2 bases and J 2 bases; bases outside gene matches: 5. The CDR3 protein is CASSLKLAGDTDTQYF. The CDR3 coding sequence is TGTGCCAGCAGCTTAAAACTAGCGGGTGACACAGATACGCAGTATTTT.

The sample holds many counts of this clonotype. V and J are TRBV7-9 and TRBJ1-1; possible D gene TRBD1, 5 bases. The CDR3 loop spans 11 amino acids. CDR1 and CDR2 from the germline V gene are SEHNR and FQNEAQ (reference sequence). The V and J ends lost 9 bases and 13 bases respectively, with 18 bases between them. The CDR3 loop reads CARTGTLSDFF. The CDR3 coding sequence is TGTGCCAGAACCGGGACCCTCAGTGATTTCTTT. Combining the CDR3 with reference TRBV7-9 and TRBJ1-1 gives the whole variable domain DTGVSQNPRHKITKRGQNVTFRCDPISEHNRLYWYRQTLGQGPEFLTYFQNEAQLEKSRLLSDRFSAERPKGSFSTLEIQRTEQGDSAMYLCARTGTLSDFFGQGTRLTVV.

This clonotype appeared a few times. J is TRBJ2-5 and V is TRBV27; D is unresolved. This CDR3 spans 11 amino acids. The V gene lost 6 bases and the J gene lost 5 bases, with 7 bases spanning the gap. Germline values: CDR1 MNHEY, CDR2 SMNVEV (reference sequence). As DNA, the CDR3 is TGTGCCAGCAGGGATGGGGAGACCCAGTACTTC. This gives the protein CASRDGETQYF.

In its sample, this clonotype was seen many times. The chain is built from TRBV9 and TRBJ1-4, with a possible D match to TRBD1 (6 bases). V shed 4 bases and J shed 6 bases, with 13 bases lying between them. CDR3 length: 14 residues. In germline, CDR1 is SGDLS, CDR2 YYNGEE. Here the CDR3 DNA reads TGTGCCAGCAGCCCCGGGGGCTACTATGAAAAACTGTTTTTT. It yields the protein CASSPGGYYEKLFF.

The rearrangement links TRBV10-3 to TRBJ2-1; TRBD2 matches at 13 bases. Trimming took 5 bases from V and 6 from J; bases not matched to a gene: 13. The CDR3 is 18 residues long. Germline V gives CDR1 ENHRY, CDR2 SYGVKD. The CDR3 region is CAISFGLAGDLGPNEQFF. DNA of the CDR3: TGTGCCATCAGTTTCGGACTAGCGGGAGACCTTGGTCCCAATGAGCAGTTCTTC.

Details on this clonotype: One end of the junction does not line up with germline, which may come from a read error. V usage is TRBV5-1 and J usage is TRBJ1-6; D is unclear. Germline V gene lookup returns CDR1 SGHRS and CDR2 YFSETQ. CDR3 length: 13 amino acids. The DNA of the CDR3 is TGTGCCAGCCTAGCCACCGGGAATTCACCCCTCCACTTT. Protein product: CASLATGNSPLHF. The full variable domain, rest sourced from reference TRBV5-1 and TRBJ1-6, is KAGVTQTPRYLIKTRGQQVTLSCSPISGHRSVSWYQQTPGQGLQFLFEYFSETQRNKGNFPGRFSGRQFSNSRSEMNVSTLELGDSALYLCASLATGNSPLHFGNGTRLTVT.

This chain links TRBV5-1 with TRBJ2-7; TRBD1 might be the D (6 bases). Looked up from germline, CDR1 is SGHRS and CDR2 is YFSETQ. V dropped 0 bases and J dropped 5 bases, with 15 bases sitting between them. The length of the CDR3 is 15 residues. The CDR3, as DNA: TGCGCCAGCAGCTTGGAGAACAGGGTATCCGACGAGCAGTACTTC. This translates into CASSLENRVSDEQYF.

This clonotype was detected a few times. The rearrangement joins TRBV5-1 to TRBJ1-2; a weak D match, TRBD1 (5 bases). The length of the CDR3 is 15 residues. V was pared by 2 bases and J by 3 bases, with 14 bases between. Germline V gene data show CDR1 as SGHRS and CDR2 as YFSETQ. The DNA for the CDR3 is TGCGCCAGCAGCTTAAGCAGGTGGGGGGACTATGGCTACACCTTC. This translates into CASSLSRWGDYGYTF.

Only a few counts were recorded for this clonotype. This sequence joins TRBV28 and TRBJ1-6; no firm D call. The CDR3 has 15 amino acids. The germline V gene has CDR1 MDHEN and CDR2 SYDVKM. Trimming pared 5 bases from V and 6 bases from J, leaving 14 bases between. In DNA form, the CDR3 reads TGTGCCAGCAGTAGCCCCCGTCGGGGTAATTCACCCCTCCACTTT. Translation gives CASSSPRRGNSPLHF. The full variable domain, its missing parts supplied by reference TRBV28 and TRBJ1-6, is DVKVTQSSRYLVKRTGEKVFLECVQDMDHENMFWYRQDPGLGLRLIYFSYDVKMKEKGDIPEGYSVSREKKERFSLILESASTNQTSMYLCASSSPRRGNSPLHFGNGTRLTVT.

This clonotype was detected only a few times. The V gene is TRBV7-9, the J gene TRBJ2-7; D gene ambiguous. The CDR3 extends over 13 amino acids. The V and J ends lost 5 bases and 2 bases respectively, with 10 bases between them. Germline V gene data show CDR1 as SEHNR and CDR2 as FQNEAQ (reference sequence). CDR3 bases: TGTGCCAGCAGCCCCGGTCGACCCTACGAGCAGTACTTC. Residues: CASSPGRPYEQYF.

The sample holds many counts of this clonotype. This chain links TRBV18 with TRBJ1-1; D gene uncertain. This CDR3 contains 14 residues. V lost 3 bases and J 3 bases, leaving 11 bases between the germline ends. Germline CDR1 reads KGHSH; CDR2 reads LQKENI. The CDR3 nucleotides read TGTGCCAGCTCACCGCGAATTGAGGACACTGAAGCTTTCTTT. This codes for CASSPRIEDTEAFF.

The genes are TRBV29-1 and TRBJ2-7, with D maybe TRBD2 (7 bases). The germline V gene has CDR1 SQVTM and CDR2 ANQGSEA. CDR3 size: 14 residues. Trimming left V 3 bases short and J 4 bases short, with 16 bases between. The DNA for the CDR3 is TGCAGCGTTGATGAGGGGGGGATGGGATACGAGCAGTACTTC. The encoded protein is CSVDEGGMGYEQYF.

The table lists this clonotype with many counts. This chain links TRBV10-1 with TRBJ2-3; no definite D call. Trimming removed 6 bases at V and 0 bases at J, with 10 bases between. CDR3 length: 14 residues. The V gene's germline CDR1 is WNHNN and CDR2 SYGVQD (reference sequence). The CDR3 DNA reads as TGCGCCAGCAGCCCTTATCCTAGCACAGATACGCAGTATTTT. As protein: CASSPYPSTDTQYF.

The chain couples TRBV28 to TRBJ1-2; unclear D gene. The CDR3 length is 12 residues. CDR1 and CDR2 from the germline V gene are MDHEN and SYDVKM. Trimming left V 7 bases short and J 0 bases short, with 6 bases between. In DNA form, the CDR3 reads TGTGCCAGCATAGGTTCTAACTATGGCTACACCTTC. Encoded protein: CASIGSNYGYTF.

Worth noting for this clonotype: This may stem from a read error, because a much larger clone lies one nucleotide away. V is TRBV5-1 and J is TRBJ2-6; tentatively, D is TRBD1 (5 bases). Germline CDR1 reads SGHRS; CDR2 reads YFSETQ. CDR3 length equals 14 residues. CDR3 in amino acids: CASSHGSGADVLTF. In nucleotides, the CDR3 is TGCGCCAGCAGTCACGGCTCTGGGGCCGACGTCCTGACTTTC.

This clonotype appeared many times. The V call is TRBV2, the J call TRBJ1-4; D remains unclear. The CDR3 runs 14 residues. Germline CDR1 reads SNHLY; CDR2 reads FYNNEI. Trimming left V 4 bases short and J 0 bases short, with 6 bases between. The CDR3 sequence: CASSVETTNEKLFF. DNA of the CDR3: TGTGCCAGCAGTGTGGAAACAACTAATGAAAAACTGTTTTTT.

This clonotype was recorded many times. Written as DNA, the CDR3 is TGCAGTGCTAGTGGGGCCTACGAGCAGTACTTC. Its protein is CSASGAYEQYF. This chain joins TRBV20-1 and TRBJ2-7; D gene unclear. V dropped 3 bases and J dropped 2 bases, with 5 bases sitting between them. Germline assignment: CDR1 DFQATT and CDR2 SNEGSKA (reference sequence). The CDR3 length is 11 residues.

Of note for this clonotype: Possible read error: a much larger clone is one base away. The CDR3 is CASSSGEGQFF. The DNA for the CDR3 is TGTGCCAGCAGTAGCGGGGAGGGGCAGTTCTTC. The V and J genes are TRBV12-3 or TRBV12-4 and TRBJ2-1; 7 bases agree with TRBD2. The V segment lost 5 bases and the J segment 12 bases; nucleotides outside the gene matches: 4. The CDR3 covers 11 residues.

This rearrangement joins TRBV7-9 to TRBJ1-2; D call uncertain. Germline-derived CDR1 and CDR2 are SEHNR and FQNEAQ (reference sequence). Trimming left V 3 bases short and J 6 bases short, with 14 bases between. The CDR3 is 14 residues long. The CDR3 region has the DNA TGTGCCAGCAGCTTTACGTCGAGGGCTGATGGCTACACCTTC. Translated, it gives CASSFTSRADGYTF.

V usage is TRBV7-2 and J usage is TRBJ2-7, with no clear D. The CDR3 covers 13 residues. Germline loops: CDR1 SGHTA, CDR2 FQGNSA. Trimming took 2 bases from V and 3 from J, leaving 8 bases between them. The CDR3 sequence: CASSLFWGYEQYF. The CDR3 DNA reads as TGTGCCAGCAGCTTATTTTGGGGCTACGAGCAGTACTTC.

This clonotype appeared once. Being one base from a much bigger clone, this may be a read error. The rearrangement joins TRBV7-6 to TRBJ2-1, with D perhaps TRBD1 or TRBD2 (5 bases each). The CDR3 runs to 16 residues. CDR1 SGHVS and CDR2 FNYEAQ come from the germline V gene. The CDR3 protein is CASSLGWGSSHNEQFF. In DNA form, the CDR3 reads TGTGCCAGCAGCTTAGGATGGGGGAGCTCCCACAATGAGCAGTTCTTC. Supplemented by reference TRBV7-6 and TRBJ2-1, the full variable domain reads GAGVSQSPRYKVTKRGQDVALRCDPISGHVSLYWYRQALGQGPEFLTYFNYEAQQDKSGLPNDRFSAERPEGSISTLTIQRTEQRDSAMYRCASSLGWGSSHNEQFFGPGTRLTVL.